The 28 T cell receptor beta chains reported below all come from one sample, sequenced in a study of cytomegalovirus exposure and HLA in healthy donors. The method was immunoSEQ multiplex PCR; TCRdb's version includes in-frame clones alone and lacks a portion of them. This sample has about 270,000 clones; around 86% occur once, and the top ten carry around 1%. Sequencing used PBMCs. All receptors come from a woman aged 18 to 35 in good health and CMV-seronegative.

The chain is built from TRBV5-6 and TRBJ2-5, with a possible D match to TRBD1 (6 bases). CDR1 SGHDT and CDR2 YYEEEE come from the germline V gene. The V and J ends lost 0 bases and 6 bases respectively, with 15 bases between them. The CDR3 totals 15 residues. CDR3 nucleotides: TGTGCCAGCAGCTTGGGAGGGGGATCTAAGCAGACCCAGTACTTC. Its protein product is CASSLGGGSKQTQYF.

V usage is TRBV11-3 and J usage is TRBJ2-2; 7 bases are a match to TRBD2. The CDR3 totals 15 residues. Trimming cost V 2 bases and J 6 bases; bases outside gene matches: 6. Germline lookup yields CDR1 SGHNT and CDR2 YENEEA. The CDR3 nucleotides are TGTGCCAGCAGCTTACGGACTAGTTGGCCCGGGGAGCTGTTTTTT. Translation: CASSLRTSWPGELFF.

The chain employs TRBV9 and TRBJ2-5; D call uncertain. The germline V and J ends were trimmed by 6 bases and 3 bases, with 12 bases remaining between them. This CDR3 is 13 amino acids long. Germline V gene lookup returns CDR1 SGDLS and CDR2 YYNGEE. This chain's CDR3 is CASNRVLEETQYF. The CDR3 DNA reads as TGTGCCAGCAACAGAGTCTTAGAAGAGACCCAGTACTTC.

The genes are TRBV5-6 and TRBJ1-5; 7 bases map to TRBD1. CDR3 length equals 14 residues. CDR1 and CDR2 from the germline V gene are SGHDT and YYEEEE. After removal of 3 bases from V and 3 bases from J, the junction contained 3 bases not matched to a gene. CDR3 in DNA: TGTGCCAGCAGCTGGGGACAGTACAATCAGCCCCAGCATTTT. This sequence encodes CASSWGQYNQPQHF.

This clone was observed once. V gene TRBV5-8 combines with J gene TRBJ2-7; a possible D gene is TRBD1 (5 bases). V was shortened by 2 bases and J by 7 bases, with 19 bases between the two germline ends. The CDR3 covers 15 residues. Germline V lookup: CDR1 SGHTS, CDR2 YDEGEE. CDR3 bases: TGTGCCAGCAGCTTAAACCCGACAGACCGCTATGAGCAGTACTTC. Residues: CASSLNPTDRYEQYF.

In its sample, this clone was seen a few times. J is TRBJ2-1 and V is TRBV18; no clear D. Germline loops: CDR1 KGHSH, CDR2 LQKENI. The CDR3 sequence is 13 residues long. V was pared by 6 bases and J by 10 bases, with 16 bases between. In nucleotides, the CDR3 is TGTGCCAGCTCTCCGTTGGGCCCCAGGGAGCAGTTCTTC. Its protein product is CASSPLGPREQFF.

The chain uses TRBV9 and TRBJ1-1; D gene uncertain. Germline lookup yields CDR1 SGDLS and CDR2 YYNGEE. The CDR3 is made up of 13 amino acids. V lost 4 bases and J 4 bases, leaving 11 bases between the germline ends. This CDR3 reads CASSTGGGTEAFF. The CDR3 DNA sequence: TGTGCCAGCAGCACCGGAGGAGGCACTGAAGCTTTCTTT. Full variable domain (rest looked up from reference TRBV9 and TRBJ1-1): DSGVTQTPKHLITATGQRVTLRCSPRSGDLSVYWYQQSLDQGLQFLIQYYNGEERAKGNILERFSAQQFPDLHSELNLSSLELGDSALYFCASSTGGGTEAFFGQGTRLTVV.

This clone was counted a single time. The chain carries TRBV9 and TRBJ1-5, with 8 bases identical to TRBD1. Germline V gives CDR1 SGDLS, CDR2 YYNGEE. The CDR3 sequence is 18 residues long. With V trimmed by 1 base and J by 9 bases, 18 bases remained unmatched. Here the CDR3 DNA reads TGTGCCAGCAGCGTAAACCAGGGGGCTTGTTATGACGGGAGGCCCCAGCATTTT. Protein product: CASSVNQGACYDGRPQHF.

This clone was observed a single time. V and J are TRBV27 and TRBJ2-1, with D tentatively TRBD1 (8 bases). From germline, CDR1 is MNHEY and CDR2 SMNVEV (reference sequence). The CDR3 contains 21 residues. V lost 6 bases and J 8 bases, leaving 38 bases between the germline ends. CDR3 amino acids: CASSRAGLSGGRGAGWYEQFF. In nucleotides, the CDR3 is TGTGCCAGCAGCCGAGCAGGGTTGTCAGGGGGCCGGGGGGCCGGTTGGTATGAGCAGTTCTTC.

The chain employs TRBV19 and TRBJ1-5; the match to TRBD1 covers 7 bases. The CDR3 consists of 17 residues. The junction had 18 bases not matched to a gene; V was cut back by 6 bases and J by 7 bases. Germline V lookup: CDR1 LNHDA, CDR2 SQIVND (reference sequence). CDR3 coding DNA: TGTGCCAGTAGCCTCCACCTCAGGGGGGTTCGAGGGCAGCCCCAGCATTTT. Encoded protein: CASSLHLRGVRGQPQHF.

This chain connects TRBV27 to TRBJ2-3; 10 nucleotides match TRBD2. Germline V gene lookup returns CDR1 MNHEY and CDR2 SMNVEV (reference sequence). V lost 6 bases to trimming and J lost 2 bases; unmatched junction nucleotides: 5. The CDR3 covers 15 residues. CDR3 loop: CASRRLAGSTDTQYF. CDR3 nucleotide sequence: TGTGCCAGCAGGCGACTAGCGGGCTCCACAGATACGCAGTATTTT.

This clone was detected only once. The chain is built from TRBV23-1 and TRBJ2-7; D is perhaps TRBD2 (7 bases). TRBV23-1 is placed among ORFs of uncertain function. This CDR3 region has 14 residues. V lost 10 bases to trimming and J lost 4 bases, with 20 bases between them. The CDR3: CATTKGRGGYEQYF. CDR3 sequence (DNA): TGCGCCACCACCAAGGGAAGGGGGGGATACGAGCAGTACTTC.

The rearrangement joins TRBV18 to TRBJ2-7, with 8 bases aligning to TRBD2. J lost 1 base, V lost 0 bases, and 8 bases had no gene match. The CDR3 consists of 17 residues. From germline, CDR1 is KGHSH and CDR2 LQKENI. The CDR3 DNA sequence: TGTGCCAGCTCACCACCGATCGCGGGAGGTCAATCCTACGAGCAGTACTTC. It is translated as CASSPPIAGGQSYEQYF.

This chain joins TRBV6-5 and TRBJ2-5, with 14 bases matching TRBD2. With V trimmed by 7 bases and J by 3 bases, 4 bases remained unmatched. The CDR3 spans 15 residues. CDR1 is MNHEY and CDR2 is SVGAGI in the germline V gene. CDR3 bases: TGTGCCAGCACCGGACTAGCGGGGGGTGAAGAGACCCAGTACTTC. It codes for CASTGLAGGEETQYF.

The chain recombines TRBV14 with TRBJ1-2; D possibly corresponds to TRBD1 (6 bases). The germline V gene has CDR1 SGHDN and CDR2 FVKESK. CDR3 length: 15 amino acids. Deletions cut 1 base from V and 5 bases from J, with 14 bases between. CDR3 nucleotides: TGTGCCAGCAGCCAAGTAGGGACACCGGGGTATGGCTACACCTTC. Translating it yields CASSQVGTPGYGYTF.

The chain's CDR3 is CASSPTGSGNEQFF. In nucleotides, the CDR3 is TGTGCCAGCAGCCCGACAGGGTCTGGGAATGAGCAGTTCTTC. The rearrangement links TRBV7-9 to TRBJ2-1, with TRBD1 identical over 7 bases. In germline, CDR1 is SEHNR, CDR2 FQNEAQ (reference sequence). Trimming removed 5 bases from V and 7 bases from J; junction bases left unmatched: 8. The CDR3 loop spans 14 amino acids.

As concerns this clone: In the same sample, other DNA sequences code for this CDR3. The V call is TRBV7-3, the J call TRBJ2-7, with 11 bases that match TRBD1. V shed 5 bases, J shed 4 bases, and the junction held 4 bases outside the gene matches. Germline CDR1 SGHTA, CDR2 FQGTGA. The CDR3 loop spans 14 amino acids. In DNA, the CDR3 is TGTGCCAGCAGCCCCGGACAGGGGGCATACGAGCAGTACTTC. Its translation is CASSPGQGAYEQYF.

The rearrangement links TRBV27 to TRBJ2-7; D may be TRBD2 (5 bases). The germline CDR1 and CDR2 sequences are MNHEY and SMNVEV (reference sequence). CDR3 length equals 16 residues. V lost 3 bases, J lost 6 bases, and 21 bases lay in between. The CDR3 sequence is CASSLRGSDAIVEQYF. DNA for the CDR3: TGTGCCAGCAGTTTGAGAGGGAGCGACGCCATAGTCGAGCAGTACTTC.

The V gene is TRBV11-2, the J gene TRBJ2-7; 7 bases map to TRBD1. This CDR3 is built from 14 residues. J was trimmed by 3 bases and V by 6 bases; bases with no gene match: 8. Per germline, CDR1 SGHAT and CDR2 FQNNGV. DNA of the CDR3: TGTGCCAGCAGACCCCGACAGGGTCACTACGAGCAGTACTTC. It encodes CASRPRQGHYEQYF.

The V and J genes are TRBV5-6 and TRBJ2-7; 11 bases are shared with TRBD1. The germline CDR1 and CDR2 sequences are SGHDT and YYEEEE. The CDR3 contains 18 residues. Losses at the gene ends were 4 bases for V and 0 bases for J; bases not matched to a gene: 12. CDR3 DNA: TGTGCCAGCAGCCCGGTATGCCGGGACAGGGGGTGCTCCTACGAGCAGTACTTC. It translates to CASSPVCRDRGCSYEQYF. The complete variable domain, with remaining parts taken from reference TRBV5-6 and TRBJ2-7, reads DAGVTQSPTHLIKTRGQQVTLRCSPKSGHDTVSWYQQALGQGPQFIFQYYEEEERQRGNFPDRFSGHQFPNYSSELNVNALLLGDSALYLCASSPVCRDRGCSYEQYFGPGTRLTVT.

The gene calls are TRBV9 and TRBJ2-2; 7 bases agree with TRBD1. In germline, CDR1 is SGDLS, CDR2 YYNGEE. The CDR3 spans 16 residues. V lost 0 bases, J lost 3 bases, and 5 bases stayed unmatched. The CDR3 reads CASSVGQGYDTGELFF. DNA for the CDR3: TGTGCCAGCAGCGTAGGACAGGGCTATGACACCGGGGAGCTGTTTTTT.

V is TRBV28 and J is TRBJ1-5, with D possibly being TRBD1 (5 bases). The CDR3 loop spans 17 amino acids. From germline, CDR1 is MDHEN and CDR2 SYDVKM. The V gene lost 6 bases and the J gene lost 0 bases, with 18 bases spanning the gap. CDR3 in DNA: TGTGCCAGCAGAAAGAGAACAGGAGCCTATAGCAATCAGCCCCAGCATTTT. Amino acid sequence: CASRKRTGAYSNQPQHF.

The CDR3 is CASSYSQGPYGYTF. CDR3 coding DNA: TGTGCCAGCAGTTACTCTCAGGGCCCCTATGGCTACACCTTC. The chain links TRBV6-5 to TRBJ1-2, with D possibly matching TRBD1 (5 bases). Trimming took off 0 bases at V and 4 bases at J, with 9 bases between the two ends. Germline V gene lookup returns CDR1 MNHEY and CDR2 SVGAGI. This CDR3 contains 14 residues.

V gene TRBV6-5 combines with J gene TRBJ1-1; TRBD1 is a possible D gene (6 bases). This CDR3 region has 16 residues. The germline gives CDR1 MNHEY, CDR2 SVGAGI. V gave up 0 bases and J gave up 7 bases, with 18 bases separating them. CDR3 in DNA: TGTGCCAGCAGTTACTCGATTACAGGGATCGGAGATGAAGCTTTCTTT. Residues: CASSYSITGIGDEAFF.

The chain couples TRBV5-6 to TRBJ1-4, with TRBD1 matching 8 bases. With 4 bases clipped from V and 2 bases from J, the junction kept 1 base outside the gene matches. CDR3 length: 14 amino acids. In germline, CDR1 is SGHDT, CDR2 YYEEEE. CDR3 amino acids: CASSRTGTNEKLFF. In DNA form, the CDR3 reads TGTGCCAGCAGCAGGACAGGGACTAATGAAAAACTGTTTTTT.

V and J are TRBV18 and TRBJ2-7; 7 bases are shared with TRBD1. Trimming cost V 6 bases and J 1 base; bases outside gene matches: 9. CDR1 KGHSH and CDR2 LQKENI come from the germline V gene. The CDR3 has 15 amino acids. The CDR3 here is CASSQDRSPSYEQYF. CDR3 DNA sequence: TGTGCCAGCTCCCAGGACAGGTCCCCTTCCTACGAGCAGTACTTC.

The chain links TRBV28 to TRBJ1-1, with 8 bases matching TRBD1. The CDR3 totals 15 residues. V gave up 5 bases and J gave up 0 bases; unmatched junction bases: 5. The germline V gene encodes CDR1 MDHEN and CDR2 SYDVKM. CDR3 sequence: CASSSRGRLNTEAFF. The CDR3, as DNA: TGTGCCAGCAGTAGCAGGGGGCGGCTGAACACTGAAGCTTTCTTT. The variable domain in full, with the rest retrieved from reference TRBV28 and TRBJ1-1, is DVKVTQSSRYLVKRTGEKVFLECVQDMDHENMFWYRQDPGLGLRLIYFSYDVKMKEKGDIPEGYSVSREKKERFSLILESASTNQTSMYLCASSSRGRLNTEAFFGQGTRLTVV.

The chain is built from TRBV27 and TRBJ2-7; TRBD2 is a possible D gene (6 bases). Trimming cost V 3 bases and J 5 bases, with 14 bases left between them. From germline, CDR1 is MNHEY and CDR2 SMNVEV (reference sequence). CDR3 length: 14 amino acids. The CDR3 DNA sequence: TGTGCCAGCAGTTTCGGTACGGGAGTAAACGAGCAGTACTTC. This translates into CASSFGTGVNEQYF.